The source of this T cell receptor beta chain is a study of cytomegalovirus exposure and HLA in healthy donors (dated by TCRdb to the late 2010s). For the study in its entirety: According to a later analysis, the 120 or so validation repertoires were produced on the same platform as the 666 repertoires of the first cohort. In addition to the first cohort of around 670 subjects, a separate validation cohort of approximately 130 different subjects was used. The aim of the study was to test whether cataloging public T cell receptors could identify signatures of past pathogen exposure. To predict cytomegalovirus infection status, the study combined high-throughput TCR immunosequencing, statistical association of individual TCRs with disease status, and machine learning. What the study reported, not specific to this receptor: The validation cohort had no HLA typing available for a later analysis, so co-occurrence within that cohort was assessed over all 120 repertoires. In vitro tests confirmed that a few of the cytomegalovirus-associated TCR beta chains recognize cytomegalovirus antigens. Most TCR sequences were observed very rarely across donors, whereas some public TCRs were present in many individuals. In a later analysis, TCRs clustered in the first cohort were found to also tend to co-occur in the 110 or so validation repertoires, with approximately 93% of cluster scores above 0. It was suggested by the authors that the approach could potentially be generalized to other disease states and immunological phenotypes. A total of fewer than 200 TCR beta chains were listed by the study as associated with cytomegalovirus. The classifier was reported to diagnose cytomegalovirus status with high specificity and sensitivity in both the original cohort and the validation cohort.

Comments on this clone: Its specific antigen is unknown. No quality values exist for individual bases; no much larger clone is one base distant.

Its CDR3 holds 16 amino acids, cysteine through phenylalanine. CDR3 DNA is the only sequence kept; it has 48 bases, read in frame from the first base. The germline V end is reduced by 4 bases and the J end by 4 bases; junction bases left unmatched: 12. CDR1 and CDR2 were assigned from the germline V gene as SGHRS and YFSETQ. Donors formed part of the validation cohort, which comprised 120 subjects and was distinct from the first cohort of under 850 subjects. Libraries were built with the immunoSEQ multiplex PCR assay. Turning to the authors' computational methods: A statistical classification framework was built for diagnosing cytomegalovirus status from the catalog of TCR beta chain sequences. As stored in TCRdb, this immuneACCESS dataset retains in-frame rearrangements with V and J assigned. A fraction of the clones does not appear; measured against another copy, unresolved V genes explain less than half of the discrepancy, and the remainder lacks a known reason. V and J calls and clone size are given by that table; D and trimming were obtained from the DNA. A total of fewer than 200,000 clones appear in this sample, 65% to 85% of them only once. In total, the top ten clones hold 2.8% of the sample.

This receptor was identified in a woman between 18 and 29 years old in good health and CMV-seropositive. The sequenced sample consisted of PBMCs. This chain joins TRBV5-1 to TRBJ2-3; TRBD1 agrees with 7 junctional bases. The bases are TGCGCCAGCAGCCCCTCGACAGGGTTGGCAGCAGATACGCAGTATTTT. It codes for CASSPSTGLAADTQYF.